Listed below are T cell receptor beta chains from one sample, sequenced in a study of T cell responses to AZD1222 COVID-19 vaccine. TCRdb's table, derived via immunoSEQ multiplex PCR, lists solely in-frame clones and lacks some. This table has about 180,000 clones, about 90% appearing once. Sequenced here: peripheral blood, sampled on day 0 of AZD1222 vaccination. The receptor source for this set is an adult in good health. The CDR3 runs from the conserved cysteine through the conserved F or W. D genes are given only for firm matches. Some rows mark clone size as missing; the rest say once, few, many or name a class of expanded clone.

d_call: -; v_call: TRBV19; j_call: TRBJ1-3; clone_size: -; cdr3_aa: CASSPRLSSGNTIYF; cdr3_nt: TGTGCCAGTAGTCCCCGACTGAGCTCTGGAAACACCATATATTTT
d_call: -; v_call: TRBV7-2; j_call: TRBJ1-4; clone_size: -; cdr3_aa: CASSLVSGAQEKLFF; cdr3_nt: TGTGCCAGCAGCTTAGTCTCCGGGGCTCAAGAAAAACTGTTTTTT
d_call: -; v_call: TRBV20-1; j_call: TRBJ2-7; clone_size: -; cdr3_aa: CSASRGRSYEQYF; cdr3_nt: TGCAGTGCTAGTAGGGGCCGCTCCTACGAGCAGTACTTC
d_call: TRBD2; v_call: TRBV20-1; j_call: TRBJ2-7; clone_size: -; cdr3_aa: CSARPGGAQYF; cdr3_nt: TGCAGTGCTAGACCGGGGGGGGCGCAGTACTTC
d_call: -; v_call: TRBV3-1/TRBV3-2; j_call: TRBJ2-4; clone_size: few; cdr3_aa: CASSQAGTSLAKNIQYF; cdr3_nt: TGTGCCAGCAGCCAAGCCGGGACTTCCTTAGCCAAAAACATTCAGTACTTC
d_call: -; v_call: TRBV10-3; j_call: TRBJ2-1; clone_size: -; cdr3_aa: CAISDGGYHNEQFF; cdr3_nt: TGTGCCATCAGTGACGGGGGCTACCACAATGAGCAGTTCTTC
d_call: -; v_call: TRBV29-1; j_call: TRBJ1-4; clone_size: -; cdr3_aa: CSVAATNEKLFF; cdr3_nt: TGCAGCGTGGCAGCAACTAATGAAAAACTGTTTTTT
d_call: -; v_call: TRBV28; j_call: TRBJ1-3; clone_size: -; cdr3_aa: CASSLGTSGNTIYF; cdr3_nt: TGTGCCAGCAGTTTGGGGACATCTGGAAACACCATATATTTT
d_call: -; v_call: TRBV9; j_call: TRBJ2-7; clone_size: -; cdr3_aa: CASSVRGEAYEQYF; cdr3_nt: TGTGCCAGCAGCGTAAGAGGGGAGGCCTACGAGCAGTACTTC
d_call: -; v_call: TRBV10-1; j_call: TRBJ1-2; clone_size: few; cdr3_aa: CATSSTRDYGYTF; cdr3_nt: TGCGCCACCTCATCAACTAGGGACTATGGCTACACCTTC
d_call: -; v_call: TRBV30; j_call: TRBJ1-1; clone_size: -; cdr3_aa: CAWSNAEAFF; cdr3_nt: TGTGCCTGGAGTAATGCTGAAGCTTTCTTT
d_call: TRBD1; v_call: TRBV5-1; j_call: TRBJ2-7; clone_size: once; cdr3_aa: CASSADRVEQYF; cdr3_nt: TGCGCCAGCAGCGCAGACAGGGTCGAGCAGTACTTC
d_call: -; v_call: TRBV29-1; j_call: TRBJ1-1; clone_size: -; cdr3_aa: CSVAGGGEAFF; cdr3_nt: TGCAGCGTTGCTGGGGGCGGTGAAGCTTTCTTT
d_call: TRBD1; v_call: TRBV7-2; j_call: TRBJ2-7; clone_size: -; cdr3_aa: CASSLVRQGNEQYF; cdr3_nt: TGTGCCAGCAGCTTAGTACGACAGGGGAACGAGCAGTACTTC
d_call: -; v_call: TRBV6-2/TRBV6-3; j_call: TRBJ1-2; clone_size: -; cdr3_aa: CASSNVGYTF; cdr3_nt: TGTGCCAGCAGTAACGTGGGCTACACCTTC
d_call: -; v_call: TRBV28; j_call: TRBJ1-2; clone_size: -; cdr3_aa: CASTHRQVYGYTF; cdr3_nt: TGTGCCAGCACCCATAGACAGGTCTATGGCTACACCTTC
d_call: -; v_call: TRBV28; j_call: TRBJ1-2; clone_size: -; cdr3_aa: CASNKQRGANNYGYTF; cdr3_nt: TGTGCCAGCAACAAACAGCGGGGTGCAAACAACTATGGCTACACCTTC